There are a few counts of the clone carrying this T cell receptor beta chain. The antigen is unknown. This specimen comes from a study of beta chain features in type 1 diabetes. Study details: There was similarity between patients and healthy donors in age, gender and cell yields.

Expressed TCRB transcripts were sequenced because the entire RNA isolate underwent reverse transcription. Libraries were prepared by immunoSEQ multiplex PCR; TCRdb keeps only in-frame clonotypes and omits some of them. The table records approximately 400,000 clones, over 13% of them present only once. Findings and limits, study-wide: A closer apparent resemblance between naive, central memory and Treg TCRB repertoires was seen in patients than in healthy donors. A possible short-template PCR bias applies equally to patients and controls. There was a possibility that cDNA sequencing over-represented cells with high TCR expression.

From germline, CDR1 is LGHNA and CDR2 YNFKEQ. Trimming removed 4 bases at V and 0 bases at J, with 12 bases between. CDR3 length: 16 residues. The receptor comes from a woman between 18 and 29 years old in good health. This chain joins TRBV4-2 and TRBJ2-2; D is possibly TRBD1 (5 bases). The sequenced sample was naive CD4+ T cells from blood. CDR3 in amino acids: CASSRFDSPNTGELFF. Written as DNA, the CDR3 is TGTGCCAGCAGCCGATTTGACAGTCCGAACACCGGGGAGCTGTTTTTT.